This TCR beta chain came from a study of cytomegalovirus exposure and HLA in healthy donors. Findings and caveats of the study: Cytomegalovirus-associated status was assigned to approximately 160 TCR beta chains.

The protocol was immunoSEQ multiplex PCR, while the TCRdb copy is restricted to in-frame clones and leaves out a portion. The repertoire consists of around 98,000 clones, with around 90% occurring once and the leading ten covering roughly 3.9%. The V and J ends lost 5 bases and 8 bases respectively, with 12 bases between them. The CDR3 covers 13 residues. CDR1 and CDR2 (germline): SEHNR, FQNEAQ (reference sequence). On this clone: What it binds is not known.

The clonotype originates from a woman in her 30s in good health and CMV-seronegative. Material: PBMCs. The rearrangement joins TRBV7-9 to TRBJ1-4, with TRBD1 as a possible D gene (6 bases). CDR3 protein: CASSPQGGEKLFF. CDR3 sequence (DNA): TGTGCCAGCAGCCCACAGGGAGGGGAAAAACTGTTTTTT.